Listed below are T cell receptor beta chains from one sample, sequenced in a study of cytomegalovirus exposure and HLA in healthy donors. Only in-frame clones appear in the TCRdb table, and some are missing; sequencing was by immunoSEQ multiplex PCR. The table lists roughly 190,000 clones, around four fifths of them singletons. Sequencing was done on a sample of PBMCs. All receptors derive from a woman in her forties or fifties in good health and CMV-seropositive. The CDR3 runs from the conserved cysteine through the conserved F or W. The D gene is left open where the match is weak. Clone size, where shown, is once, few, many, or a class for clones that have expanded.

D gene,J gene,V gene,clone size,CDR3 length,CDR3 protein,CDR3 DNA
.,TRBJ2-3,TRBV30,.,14,CAWRRIGDTDTQYF,TGTGCCTGGAGACGGATCGGAGACACAGATACGCAGTATTTT
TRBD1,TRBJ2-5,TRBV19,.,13,CASSKDREETQYF,TGTGCCAGTAGTAAGGACAGGGAAGAGACCCAGTACTTC
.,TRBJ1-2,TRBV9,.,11,CASSALYGYTF,TGTGCCAGCAGCGCCCTCTATGGCTACACCTTC
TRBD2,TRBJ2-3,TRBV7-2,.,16,CASSHGGGTSTDTQYF,TGTGCCAGCAGTCATGGCGGGGGGACTAGCACAGATACGCAGTATTTT
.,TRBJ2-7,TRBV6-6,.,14,CASSHRVTAYEQYF,TGTGCCAGCAGTCACAGGGTTACGGCCTACGAGCAGTACTTC
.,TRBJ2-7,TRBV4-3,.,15,CASSPRKGTNYEQYF,TGCGCCAGCAGCCCCCGGAAGGGGACAAATTACGAGCAGTACTTC
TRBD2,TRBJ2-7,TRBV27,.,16,CASSRIIAGGPYEQYF,TGTGCCAGCAGCCGCATTATAGCGGGGGGGCCCTACGAGCAGTACTTC
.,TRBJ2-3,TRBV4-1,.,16,CASSQGAGLGTDTQYF,TGCGCCAGCAGCCAAGGGGCGGGACTTGGCACAGATACGCAGTATTTT
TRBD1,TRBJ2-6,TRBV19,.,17,CASSRGQVDSGANVLTF,TGTGCCAGTAGCCGGGGACAGGTTGACTCTGGGGCCAACGTCCTGACTTTC
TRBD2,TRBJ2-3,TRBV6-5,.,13,CASRDYSTDTQYF,TGTGCCAGCCGGGACTACTCCACAGATACGCAGTATTTT
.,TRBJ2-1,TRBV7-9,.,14,CASSPRDSGDEQFF,TGTGCCAGCAGCCCCCGGGACTCCGGCGATGAGCAGTTCTTC
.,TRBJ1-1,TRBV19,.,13,CASTGLAGLEAFF,TGTGCCAGTACTGGGCTCGCGGGCCTTGAAGCTTTCTTT
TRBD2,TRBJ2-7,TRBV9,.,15,CASSASGGPPYEQYF,TGTGCCAGCAGCGCTAGCGGGGGCCCCCCCTACGAGCAGTACTTC
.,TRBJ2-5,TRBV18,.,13,CASQQGLGETQYF,TGTGCCAGCCAACAGGGTTTGGGGGAGACCCAGTACTTC
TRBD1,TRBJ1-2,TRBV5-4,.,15,CASSDRVVSSYGYTF,TGTGCCAGCAGTGACAGGGTGGTCTCTTCCTATGGCTACACCTTC
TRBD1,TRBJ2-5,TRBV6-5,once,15,CASRRTGSHQETQYF,TGTGCCAGCAGGCGGACAGGGTCGCACCAAGAGACCCAGTACTTC
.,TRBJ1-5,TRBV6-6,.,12,CATRRGNQPQHF,TGTGCCACCCGGCGGGGGAATCAGCCCCAGCATTTT
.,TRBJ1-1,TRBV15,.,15,CATSRDRQSNTEAFF,TGTGCCACCAGCAGAGATCGACAGTCGAACACTGAAGCTTTCTTT
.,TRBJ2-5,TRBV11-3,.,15,CASSGSSSAQETQYF,TGTGCCAGCAGCGGATCCTCTAGCGCCCAAGAGACCCAGTACTTC
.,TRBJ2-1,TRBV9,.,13,CASSVDTHNEQFF,TGTGCCAGCAGCGTAGACACACACAATGAGCAGTTCTTC
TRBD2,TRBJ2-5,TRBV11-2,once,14,CASSPSGGTETQYF,TGTGCCAGCAGCCCGTCGGGGGGTACGGAGACCCAGTACTTC
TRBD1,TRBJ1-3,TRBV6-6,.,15,CASSPGTGSGNTIYF,TGTGCCAGCAGCCCCGGGACAGGCTCTGGAAACACCATATATTTT
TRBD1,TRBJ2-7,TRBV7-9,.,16,CASSPGTAKEGYEQYF,TGTGCCAGCAGCCCAGGGACAGCCAAAGAGGGCTACGAGCAGTACTTC
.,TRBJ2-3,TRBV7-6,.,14,CASSPGTSTDTQYF,TGTGCCAGCAGCCCCGGGACTTCTACAGATACGCAGTATTTT
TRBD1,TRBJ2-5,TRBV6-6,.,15,CASREGQGYQETQYF,TGTGCCAGCAGGGAAGGACAGGGCTACCAAGAGACCCAGTACTTC
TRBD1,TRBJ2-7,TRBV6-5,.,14,CASSYTRTGYEQYF,TGTGCCAGCAGTTACACGAGGACAGGCTACGAGCAGTACTTC
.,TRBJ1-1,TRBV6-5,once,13,CASSEPAYTEAFF,TGTGCCAGCAGTGAACCCGCGTACACTGAAGCTTTCTTT
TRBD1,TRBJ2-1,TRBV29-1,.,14,CSVQPDRAYNEQFF,TGCAGCGTCCAACCTGACAGGGCTTACAATGAGCAGTTCTTC
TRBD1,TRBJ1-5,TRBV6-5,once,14,CASSNDRVDQPQHF,TGTGCCAGCAGTAATGACAGGGTCGATCAGCCCCAGCATTTT
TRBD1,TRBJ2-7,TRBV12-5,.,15,CASALGQGASYEQYF,TGTGCTAGTGCCCTGGGACAGGGGGCTTCCTACGAGCAGTACTTC
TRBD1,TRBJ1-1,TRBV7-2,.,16,CASSYRTGRIDTEAFF,TGTGCCAGCAGCTACCGGACAGGGAGGATAGACACTGAAGCTTTCTTT
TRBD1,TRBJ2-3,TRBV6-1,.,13,CASSRDRGDTQYF,TGTGCCAGCAGTCGGGACAGGGGGGATACGCAGTATTTT
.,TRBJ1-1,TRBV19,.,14,CASRWAGQNTEAFF,TGTGCCAGTAGATGGGCAGGTCAGAACACTGAAGCTTTCTTT
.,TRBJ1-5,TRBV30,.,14,CAWSLLGGDQPQHF,TGTGCCTGGTCCTTACTAGGGGGGGATCAGCCCCAGCATTTT
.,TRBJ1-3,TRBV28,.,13,CASSLNRLNTIYF,TGTGCCAGCAGTTTAAACAGGTTAAACACCATATATTTT
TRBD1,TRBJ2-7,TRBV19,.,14,CASRGQGVVHEQYF,TGTGCCAGTAGGGGACAGGGTGTCGTCCACGAGCAGTACTTC
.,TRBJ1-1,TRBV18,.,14,CASSPQQGGPEAFF,TGTGCCAGCTCACCACAGCAGGGTGGACCTGAAGCTTTCTTT
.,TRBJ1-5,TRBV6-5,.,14,CASSPQGRNQPQHF,TGTGCCAGCAGTCCACAGGGTCGCAATCAGCCCCAGCATTTT
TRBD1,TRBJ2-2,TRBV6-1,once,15,CASSAGTGVTGELFF,TGTGCCAGCAGCGCCGGGACAGGGGTTACCGGGGAGCTGTTTTTT
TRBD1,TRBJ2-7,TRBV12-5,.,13,CASGLYRGYEQYF,TGTGCTAGTGGTTTGTACAGGGGCTACGAGCAGTACTTC
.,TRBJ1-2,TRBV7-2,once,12,CASSLAQVGYTF,TGTGCCAGCAGCTTAGCCCAGGTTGGCTACACCTTC
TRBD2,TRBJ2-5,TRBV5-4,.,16,CASSKTSGGSGETQYF,TGTGCCAGCAGCAAGACTAGCGGGGGGTCGGGGGAGACCCAGTACTTC
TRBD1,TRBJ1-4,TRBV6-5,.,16,CASSYGTGGGNEKLFF,TGTGCCAGCAGTTACGGGACAGGGGGCGGTAATGAAAAACTGTTTTTT
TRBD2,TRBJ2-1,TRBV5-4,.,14,CASSSGTRPNEQFF,TGTGCCAGCAGCTCTGGGACTAGACCTAATGAGCAGTTCTTC
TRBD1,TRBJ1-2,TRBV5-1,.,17,CASSLGSLGTGGRGYTF,TGCGCCAGCAGCTTGGGGAGCCTTGGGACAGGGGGCCGTGGCTACACCTTC
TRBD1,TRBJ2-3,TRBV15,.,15,CATSRGGTGGDTQYF,TGTGCCACCAGCAGAGGGGGGACAGGTGGAGATACGCAGTATTTT
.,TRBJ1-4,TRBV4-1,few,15,CASSQDSRGREKLFF,TGCGCCAGCAGCCAGGACTCCCGTGGGAGGGAAAAACTGTTTTTT
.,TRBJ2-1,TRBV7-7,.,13,CASSLDMRNEQFF,TGTGCTAGCAGCTTAGACATGAGGAATGAGCAGTTCTTC
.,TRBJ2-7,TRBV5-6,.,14,CASSYSGTPGEQYF,TGTGCCAGCAGCTATTCCGGGACACCTGGGGAGCAGTACTTC
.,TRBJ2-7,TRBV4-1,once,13,CASSQDPRAEQYF,TGCGCCAGCAGCCAAGATCCCCGAGCCGAGCAGTACTTC